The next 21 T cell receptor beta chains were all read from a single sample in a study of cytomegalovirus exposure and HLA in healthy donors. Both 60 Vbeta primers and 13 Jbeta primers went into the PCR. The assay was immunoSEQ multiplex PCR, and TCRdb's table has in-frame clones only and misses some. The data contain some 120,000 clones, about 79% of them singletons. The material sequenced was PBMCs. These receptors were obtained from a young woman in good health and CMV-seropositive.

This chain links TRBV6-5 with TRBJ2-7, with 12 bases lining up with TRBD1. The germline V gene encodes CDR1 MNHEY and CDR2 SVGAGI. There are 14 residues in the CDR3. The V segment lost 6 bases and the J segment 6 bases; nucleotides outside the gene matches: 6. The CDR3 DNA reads TGTGCCAGCAGACCGGGACAGGGGGCCAGCGAGCAGTACTTC. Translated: CASRPGQGASEQYF.

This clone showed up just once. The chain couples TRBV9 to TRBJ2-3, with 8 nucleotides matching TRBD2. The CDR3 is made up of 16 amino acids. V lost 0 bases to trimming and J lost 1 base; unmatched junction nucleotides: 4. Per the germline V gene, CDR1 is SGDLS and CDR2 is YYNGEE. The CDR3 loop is CASSVGGSGGTDTQYF. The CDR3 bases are TGTGCCAGCAGCGTAGGGGGTAGCGGGGGCACAGATACGCAGTATTTT.

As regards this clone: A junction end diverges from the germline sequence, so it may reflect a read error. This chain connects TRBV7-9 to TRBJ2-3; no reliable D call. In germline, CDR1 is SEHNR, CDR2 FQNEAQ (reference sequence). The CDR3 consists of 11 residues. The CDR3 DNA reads TGTTCCAGCAGCCACACAGATACGCAGTATTTT. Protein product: CSSSHTDTQYF.

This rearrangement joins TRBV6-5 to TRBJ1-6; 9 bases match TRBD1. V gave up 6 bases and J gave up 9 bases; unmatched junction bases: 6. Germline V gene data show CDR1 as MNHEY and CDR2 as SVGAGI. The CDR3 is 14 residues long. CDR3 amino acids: CASSRQGVGSPLHF. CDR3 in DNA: TGTGCCAGCAGCAGACAGGGGGTCGGTTCACCCCTCCACTTT.

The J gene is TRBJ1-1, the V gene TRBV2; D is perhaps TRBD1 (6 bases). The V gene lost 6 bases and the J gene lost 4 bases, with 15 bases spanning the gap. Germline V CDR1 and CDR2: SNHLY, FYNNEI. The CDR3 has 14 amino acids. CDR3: CASSGTGLGTEAFF. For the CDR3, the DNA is TGTGCCAGCAGCGGAACAGGGTTGGGCACTGAAGCTTTCTTT. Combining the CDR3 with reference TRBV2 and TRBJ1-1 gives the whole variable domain EPEVTQTPSHQVTQMGQEVILRCVPISNHLYFYWYRQILGQKVEFLVSFYNNEISEKSEIFDDQFSVERPDGSNFTLKIRSTKLEDSAMYFCASSGTGLGTEAFFGQGTRLTVV.

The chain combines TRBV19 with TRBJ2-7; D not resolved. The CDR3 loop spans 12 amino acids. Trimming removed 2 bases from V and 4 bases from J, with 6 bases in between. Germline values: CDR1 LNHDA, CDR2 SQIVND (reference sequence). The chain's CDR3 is CASSISGYEQYF. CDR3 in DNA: TGTGCCAGTAGTATATCAGGATACGAGCAGTACTTC. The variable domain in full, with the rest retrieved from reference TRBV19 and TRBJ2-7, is DGGITQSPKYLFRKEGQNVTLSCEQNLNHDAMYWYRQDPGQGLRLIYYSQIVNDFQKGDIAEGYSVSREKKESFPLTVTSAQKNPTAFYLCASSISGYEQYFGPGTRLTVT.

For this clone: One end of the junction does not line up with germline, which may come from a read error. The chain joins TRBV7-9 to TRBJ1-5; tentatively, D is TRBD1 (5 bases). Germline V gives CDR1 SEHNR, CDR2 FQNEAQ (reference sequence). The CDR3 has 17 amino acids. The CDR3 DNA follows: TGTACCAGCAGCCAGAGCTTGGGGGGATGGGTCAATCAGCCCCAGCATTTT. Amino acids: CTSSQSLGGWVNQPQHF.

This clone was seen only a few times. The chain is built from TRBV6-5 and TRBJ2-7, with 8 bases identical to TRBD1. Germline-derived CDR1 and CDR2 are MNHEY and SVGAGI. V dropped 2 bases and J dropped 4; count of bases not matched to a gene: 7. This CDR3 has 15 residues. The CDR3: CASSYGAGGVYEQYF. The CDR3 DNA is TGTGCCAGCAGTTACGGGGCAGGGGGCGTATACGAGCAGTACTTC.

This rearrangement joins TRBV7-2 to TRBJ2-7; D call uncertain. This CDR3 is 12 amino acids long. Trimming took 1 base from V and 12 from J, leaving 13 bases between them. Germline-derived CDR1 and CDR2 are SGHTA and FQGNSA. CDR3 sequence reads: CASSLGQEGRYF. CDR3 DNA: TGTGCCAGCAGCTTAGGTCAGGAAGGCAGGTACTTC. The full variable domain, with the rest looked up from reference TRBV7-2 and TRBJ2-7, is GAGVSQSPSNKVTEKGKDVELRCDPISGHTALYWYRQSLGQGLEFLIYFQGNSAPDKSGLPSDRFSAERTGGSVSTLTIQRTQQEDSAVYLCASSLGQEGRYFGPGTRLTVT.

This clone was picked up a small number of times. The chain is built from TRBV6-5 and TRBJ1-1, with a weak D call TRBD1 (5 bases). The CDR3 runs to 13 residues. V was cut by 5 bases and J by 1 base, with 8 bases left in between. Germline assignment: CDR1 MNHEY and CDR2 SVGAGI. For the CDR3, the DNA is TGTGCCAGCAGTGCAACAGGGAACACTGAAGCTTTCTTT. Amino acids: CASSATGNTEAFF.

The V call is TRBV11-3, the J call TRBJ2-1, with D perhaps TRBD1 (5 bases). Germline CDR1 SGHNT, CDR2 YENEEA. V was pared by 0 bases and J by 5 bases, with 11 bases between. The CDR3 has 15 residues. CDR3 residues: CASSLEGAINNEQFF. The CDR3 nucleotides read TGTGCCAGCAGCTTAGAAGGGGCAATCAACAATGAGCAGTTCTTC.

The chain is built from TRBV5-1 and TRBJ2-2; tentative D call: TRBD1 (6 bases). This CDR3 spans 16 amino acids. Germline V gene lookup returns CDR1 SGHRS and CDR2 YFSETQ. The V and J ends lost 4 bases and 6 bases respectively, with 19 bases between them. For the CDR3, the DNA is TGCGCCAGCAGCCGTACTACAGGGAAGGACGCCGGGGAGCTGTTTTTT. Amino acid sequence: CASSRTTGKDAGELFF.

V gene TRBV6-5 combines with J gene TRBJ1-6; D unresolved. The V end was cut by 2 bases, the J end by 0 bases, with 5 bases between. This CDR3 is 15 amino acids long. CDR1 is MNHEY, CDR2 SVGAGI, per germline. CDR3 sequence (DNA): TGTGCCAGCAGTTACGGGAGCTCCTATAATTCACCCCTCCACTTT. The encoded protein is CASSYGSSYNSPLHF.

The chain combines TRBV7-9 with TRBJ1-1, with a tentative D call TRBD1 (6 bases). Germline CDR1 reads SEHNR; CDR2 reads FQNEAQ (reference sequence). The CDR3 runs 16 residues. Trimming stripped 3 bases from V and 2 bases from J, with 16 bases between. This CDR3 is CASSFGSTGQNTEAFF. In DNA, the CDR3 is TGTGCCAGCAGCTTTGGTTCCACAGGGCAAAACACTGAAGCTTTCTTT.

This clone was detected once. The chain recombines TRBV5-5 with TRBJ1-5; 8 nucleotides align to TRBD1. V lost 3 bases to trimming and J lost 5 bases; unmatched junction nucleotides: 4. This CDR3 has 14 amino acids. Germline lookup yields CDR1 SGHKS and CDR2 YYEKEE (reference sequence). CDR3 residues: CASSSGQGHQPQHF. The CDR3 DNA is TGTGCCAGCAGCTCAGGACAGGGTCATCAGCCCCAGCATTTT.

The CDR3 loop reads CASSFRGGYYEQYF. As DNA, the CDR3 is TGTGCCAGCAGCTTCCGGGGAGGGTACTACGAGCAGTACTTC. This chain links TRBV11-3 with TRBJ2-7; 7 nucleotides align to TRBD2. Germline trimming cut 3 bases from V and 3 bases from J; bases unmatched to any gene: 5. The CDR3 has 14 amino acids. The germline V gene has CDR1 SGHNT and CDR2 YENEEA.

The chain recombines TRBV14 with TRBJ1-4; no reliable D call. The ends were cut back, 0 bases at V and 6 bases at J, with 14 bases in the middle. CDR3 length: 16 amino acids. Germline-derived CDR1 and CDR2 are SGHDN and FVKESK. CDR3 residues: CASSQDPLAAHEKLFF. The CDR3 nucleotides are TGTGCCAGCAGCCAAGATCCCTTAGCGGCCCATGAAAAACTGTTTTTT.

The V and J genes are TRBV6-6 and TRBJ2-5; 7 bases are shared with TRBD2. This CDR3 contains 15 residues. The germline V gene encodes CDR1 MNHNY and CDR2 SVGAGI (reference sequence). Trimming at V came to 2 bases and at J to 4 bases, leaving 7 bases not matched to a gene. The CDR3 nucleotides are TGTGCCAGCAGTTACGCCCAGCGGGGAGGAGAGACCCAGTACTTC. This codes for CASSYAQRGGETQYF.

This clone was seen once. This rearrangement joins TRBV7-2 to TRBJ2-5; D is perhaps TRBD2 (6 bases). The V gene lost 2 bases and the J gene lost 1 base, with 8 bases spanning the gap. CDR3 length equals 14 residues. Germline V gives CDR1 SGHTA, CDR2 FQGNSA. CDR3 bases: TGTGCCAGCAGCTTATACGGGGGCCAAGAGACCCAGTACTTC. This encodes CASSLYGGQETQYF.

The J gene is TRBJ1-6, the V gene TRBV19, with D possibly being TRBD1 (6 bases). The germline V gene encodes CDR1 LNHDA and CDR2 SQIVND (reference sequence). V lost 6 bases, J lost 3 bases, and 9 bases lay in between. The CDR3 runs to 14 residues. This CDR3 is CASRLDSYNSPLHF. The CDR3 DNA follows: TGTGCCAGTAGGTTGGACAGCTATAATTCACCCCTCCACTTT.

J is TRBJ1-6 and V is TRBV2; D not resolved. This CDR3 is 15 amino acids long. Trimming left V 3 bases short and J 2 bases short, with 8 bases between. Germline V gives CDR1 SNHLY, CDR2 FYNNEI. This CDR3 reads CASSDGGPYNSPLHF. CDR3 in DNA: TGTGCCAGCAGTGATGGAGGGCCCTATAATTCACCCCTCCACTTT.